This is a list of T cell receptor beta chains from one sample in a study of radiation and T cells in renal cell carcinoma. Repertoires were generated with immunoSEQ multiplex PCR, while TCRdb's copy carries only in-frame clones and drops some. The sample holds 100,000 to 150,000 clones, approximately 80% seen once. Specimen: blood, collected from a patient whose treatment included radiotherapy and nephrectomy. All receptors derive from a woman aged 55-75 years with renal cell carcinoma. Each CDR3 is given with its conserved first and last residue.

>TRBV6-1|TRBJ2-1
CALRTSGSWGEQFF
>TRBV6-5|TRBJ1-3
CASSPPGVSGNTIYF
>TRBV7-3|TRBJ1-2
CASSLHKGIGYTF
>TRBV28|TRBJ2-7
CASTIAGDSSYEQYF
>TRBV7-3|TRBJ1-1
CASSLTGGRAEAFF
>TRBV5-1|TRBJ2-5
CASSNRVGETQYF
>TRBV5-3|TRBJ1-2
CARSSNGTSYGYTF
>TRBV11-2|TRBJ1-2
CASSLVGREAYGYTF
>TRBV5-1|TRBJ1-1
CASSLGDRGREAFF
>TRBV7-9|TRBJ2-7
CASSRTSGTYEQYF
>TRBV27|TRBJ1-2
CASSSLTGGNYGYTF
>TRBV7-8|-
CASSLATNSYEQYF
>TRBV5-4|TRBJ2-5
CASSLAPRGQETQYF
>TRBV29-1|TRBJ2-7
CSVASGTGGREQYF
>TRBV6-5|TRBJ1-3
CASSYERGNTIYF
>TRBV10-3|TRBJ1-3
CAISDEGSGNTIYF
>TRBV30|TRBJ2-7
CAWTIGLAQYF
>TRBV27|TRBJ2-7
CASSPTSVSSPLNEQYF
>TRBV7-9|TRBJ2-1
CASSYRDREVNEQFF
>TRBV2|TRBJ2-7
CASRIDRGLSYEQYF
>TRBV11-2|TRBJ1-1
CASSSYRGGTEAFF
>TRBV6-5|TRBJ2-6
CASSSPGPSGANVLTF
>TRBV18|TRBJ2-5
CASSSAQEETQYF
>TRBV7-9|TRBJ2-7
CASSLVGTGPSSYEQYF
>TRBV9|TRBJ2-7
CASSVGGQGKTVEQYF
>TRBV9|TRBJ1-2
CASSSSPAAGGYYGYTF
>TRBV4-1|TRBJ1-5
CASSHPTGVGVNQPQHF
>TRBV10-1|TRBJ2-7
CASSAIESFEQYF
>TRBV6-5|TRBJ2-2
CASSRGRNTGELFF
>TRBV6-5|TRBJ2-7
CASSYDHYYEQYF
>TRBV19|TRBJ2-1
CASSPPSSYNEQFF
>TRBV7-7|TRBJ2-2
CASSPDIRGGELFF
>TRBV6-5|TRBJ1-4
CASSYSSRRSNEKLFF
>TRBV5-1|TRBJ2-1
CASSLAPTGVYNEQFF
>TRBV7-2|TRBJ2-3
CASSSQTSGLVWDTQYF
>TRBV11-2|TRBJ2-7
CASSFLAGGLGEQYF
>TRBV19|TRBJ2-2
CASNRGLNTGELFF
>TRBV2|TRBJ1-5
CASSEGGFQPQHF
>TRBV27|TRBJ1-1
CASSLGLENTEAFF
>TRBV6-5|TRBJ2-7
CASSPEAHGGYEQYF
>TRBV6-1|TRBJ1-5
CASSEFGGGNQPQHF
>TRBV4-2|TRBJ2-1
CASSGGGTSYNEQFF
>TRBV27|TRBJ1-4
CASSLSGATNEKLFF
>TRBV7-9|TRBJ1-1
CASRPRPPGEAFF
>TRBV29-1|TRBJ2-7
CSATDGAQYEQYF
>TRBV25-1|TRBJ1-4
CASRQSDRREKLFF
>TRBV5-6|TRBJ2-2
CASSLTDTGELFF
>TRBV4-2|TRBJ2-1
CASSQDPGGGYNEQFF
>TRBV7-2|TRBJ2-7
CASSPSTGLAGAYEQYF
>TRBV6-5|TRBJ2-5
CASSYSNQGQTQYF
>TRBV18|TRBJ2-3
CASSPAETTDTQYF
>TRBV19|TRBJ1-2
CASSPEDRAGYTF
>TRBV7-9|TRBJ2-1
CASSQSRLAHNEQFF
>TRBV19|TRBJ1-4
CASSAPDRTTNEKLFF
>TRBV6-1|TRBJ1-6
CASSAGGSSYNSPLHF
>TRBV9|TRBJ2-3
CASSALAGGGDTQYF
>TRBV19|TRBJ2-3
CASTTLAPTDTQYF
>TRBV5-4|TRBJ1-1
CASSPPKGTEAFF
>TRBV5-6|TRBJ2-1
CASSLRLAGGVYNEQFF
>TRBV5-8|TRBJ1-1
CASRPRGNTEAFF